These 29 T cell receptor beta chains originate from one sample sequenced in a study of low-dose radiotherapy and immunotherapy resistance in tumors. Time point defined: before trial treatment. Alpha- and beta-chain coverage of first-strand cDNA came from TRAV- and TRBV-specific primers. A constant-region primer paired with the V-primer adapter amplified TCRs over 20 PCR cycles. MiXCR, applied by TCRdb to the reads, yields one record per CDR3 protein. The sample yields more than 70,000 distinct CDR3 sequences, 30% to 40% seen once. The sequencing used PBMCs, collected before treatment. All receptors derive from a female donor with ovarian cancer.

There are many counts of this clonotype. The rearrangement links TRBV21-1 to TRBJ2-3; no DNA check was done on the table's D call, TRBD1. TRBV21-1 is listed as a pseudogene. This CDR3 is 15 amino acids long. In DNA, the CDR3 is TGTGCCAGCTCCCACGACAGGGCTCGCACAGATACGCAGTATTTT. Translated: CASSHDRARTDTQYF.

CDR3 DNA: TGTGCCAGCAGTGAATATGACAGTCTAATGAACACTGAAGCTTTCTTT. This encodes CASSEYDSLMNTEAFF. The chain joins TRBV25-1 to TRBJ1-1, with a tentative D call TRBD1 (5 bases). V was clipped by 0 bases and J by 0 bases, with 11 bases between them. The CDR3 length is 16 residues. The germline gives CDR1 MGHDK, CDR2 SYGVNS.

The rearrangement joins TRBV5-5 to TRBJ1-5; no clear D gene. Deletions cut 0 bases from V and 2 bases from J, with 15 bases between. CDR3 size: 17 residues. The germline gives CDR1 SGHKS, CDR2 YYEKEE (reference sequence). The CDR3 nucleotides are TGTGCCAGCAGCTTGGGCCCGCCCACGATAGGCAATCAGCCCCAGCATTTT. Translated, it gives CASSLGPPTIGNQPQHF. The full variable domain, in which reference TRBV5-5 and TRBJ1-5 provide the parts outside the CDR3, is DAGVTQSPTHLIKTRGQQVTLRCSPISGHKSVSWYQQVLGQGPQFIFQYYEKEERGRGNFPDRFSARQFPNYSSELNVNALLLGDSALYLCASSLGPPTIGNQPQHFGDGTRLSIL.

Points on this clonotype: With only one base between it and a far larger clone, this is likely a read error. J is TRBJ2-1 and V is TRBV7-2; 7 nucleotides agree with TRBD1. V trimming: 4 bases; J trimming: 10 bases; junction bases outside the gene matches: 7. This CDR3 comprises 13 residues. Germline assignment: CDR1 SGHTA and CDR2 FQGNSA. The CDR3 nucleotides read TGTGCCAGCAGCTACACAGGGGCCTACGAGCAGTTCTTC. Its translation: CASSYTGAYEQFF. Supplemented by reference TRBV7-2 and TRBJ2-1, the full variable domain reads GAGVSQSPSNKVTEKGKDVELRCDPISGHTALYWYRQSLGQGLEFLIYFQGNSAPDKSGLPSDRFSAERTGGSVSTLTIQRTQQEDSAVYLCASSYTGAYEQFFGPGTRLTVL.

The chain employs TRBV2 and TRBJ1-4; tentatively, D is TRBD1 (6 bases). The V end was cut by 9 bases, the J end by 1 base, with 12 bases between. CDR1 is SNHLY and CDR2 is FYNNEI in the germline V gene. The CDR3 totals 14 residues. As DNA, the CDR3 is TGTGCCAGTAAGAACAGGGAAACTAATGAAAAACTGTTTTTT. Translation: CASKNRETNEKLFF.

The CDR3 sequence: CASSEAGIYEQYF. In DNA, the CDR3 is TGTGCCAGCAGTGAAGCAGGGATCTACGAGCAGTACTTC. The chain recombines TRBV6-4 with TRBJ2-7; D might be TRBD1 (5 bases). V lost 3 bases and J 3 bases, leaving 9 bases between the germline ends. In germline, CDR1 is MRHNA, CDR2 SNTAGT. There are 13 residues in the CDR3.

CDR3 in DNA: TGTGCCAGCGCGCACGGAGGGCCCCAGCATTTT. Translation: CASAHGGPQHF. The chain links TRBV6-1 to TRBJ1-5, with D unclear. Germline V gives CDR1 MNHNS, CDR2 SASEGT. Trimming took 8 bases from V and 9 from J, leaving 11 bases between them. The CDR3 loop spans 11 amino acids.

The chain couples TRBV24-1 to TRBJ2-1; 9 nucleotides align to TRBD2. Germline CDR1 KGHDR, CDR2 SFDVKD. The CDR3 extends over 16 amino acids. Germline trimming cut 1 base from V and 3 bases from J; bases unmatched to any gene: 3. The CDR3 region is CATSDFGAGGYNEQFF. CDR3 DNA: TGTGCCACCAGTGATTTCGGAGCGGGAGGCTACAATGAGCAGTTCTTC.

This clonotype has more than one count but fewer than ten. CDR3 residues: CASSRGAGTDTQYF. In DNA, the CDR3 is TGTGCCAGCAGTCGGGGGGCCGGCACAGATACGCAGTATTTT. The chain couples TRBV6-5 to TRBJ2-3; D perhaps matches TRBD2 (7 bases). Germline loops: CDR1 MNHEY, CDR2 SVGAGI. Trimming stripped 5 bases from V and 1 base from J, with 10 bases between. This CDR3 spans 14 amino acids.

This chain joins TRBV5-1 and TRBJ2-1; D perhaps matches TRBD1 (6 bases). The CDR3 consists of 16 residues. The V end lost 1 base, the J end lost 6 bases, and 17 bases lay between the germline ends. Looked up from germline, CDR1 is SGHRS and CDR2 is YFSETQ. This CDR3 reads CASSLLATGSSNEQFF. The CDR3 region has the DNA TGCGCCAGCAGCTTGCTAGCCACAGGGTCATCCAATGAGCAGTTCTTC.

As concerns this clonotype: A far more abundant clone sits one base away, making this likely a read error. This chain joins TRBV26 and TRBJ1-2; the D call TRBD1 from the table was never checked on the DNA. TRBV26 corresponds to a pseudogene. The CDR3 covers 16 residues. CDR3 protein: CARSLVTGGSNYGYTF. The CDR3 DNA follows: TGTGCCAGAAGTCTCGTTACAGGGGGAAGTAACTATGGCTACACCTTC.

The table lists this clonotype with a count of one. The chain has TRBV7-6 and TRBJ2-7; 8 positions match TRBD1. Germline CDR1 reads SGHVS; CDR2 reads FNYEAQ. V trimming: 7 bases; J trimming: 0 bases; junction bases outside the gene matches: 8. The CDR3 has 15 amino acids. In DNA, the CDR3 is TGTGCCAGCACAGGGGGCGGGGTGAGCTCCTACGAGCAGTACTTC. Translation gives CASTGGGVSSYEQYF.

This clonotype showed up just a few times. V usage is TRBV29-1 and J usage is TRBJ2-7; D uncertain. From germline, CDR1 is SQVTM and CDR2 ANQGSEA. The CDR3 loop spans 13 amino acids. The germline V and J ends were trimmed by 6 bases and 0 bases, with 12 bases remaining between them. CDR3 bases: TGCAGCGTAGGACGCACTACCTCCTACGAGCAGTACTTC. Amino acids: CSVGRTTSYEQYF.

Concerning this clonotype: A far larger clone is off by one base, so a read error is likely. The CDR3 region is CASSFTKGQGEAFF. CDR3 DNA: TGTGCCAGCAGCTTCACAAAGGGACAGGGTGAAGCTTTCTTT. The chain has TRBV7-1 and TRBJ1-1; TRBD1 matches at 9 bases. TRBV7-1 is identified as an open reading frame with a role that is uncertain. This CDR3 is 14 amino acids long. V trimming: 4 bases; J trimming: 7 bases; junction bases outside the gene matches: 7.

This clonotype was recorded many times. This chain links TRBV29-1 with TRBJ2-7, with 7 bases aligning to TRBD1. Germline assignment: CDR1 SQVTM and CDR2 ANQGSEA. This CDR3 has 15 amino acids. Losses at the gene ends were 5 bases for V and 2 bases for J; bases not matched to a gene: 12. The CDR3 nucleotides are TGCAGCGTTATCAGCCGGGACAGAATTACCTACGAGCAGTACTTC. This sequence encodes CSVISRDRITYEQYF.

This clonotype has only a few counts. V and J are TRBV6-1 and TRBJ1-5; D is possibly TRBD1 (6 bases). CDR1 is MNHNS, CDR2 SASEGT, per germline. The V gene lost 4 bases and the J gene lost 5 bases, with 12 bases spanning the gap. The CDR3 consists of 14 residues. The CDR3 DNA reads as TGTGCCAGCAGTGTAGTAGAGGGGGATCAGCCCCAGCATTTT. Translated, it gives CASSVVEGDQPQHF.

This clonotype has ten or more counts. CDR3 region: CASSIPALAGETQYF. DNA of the CDR3: TGTGCCAGTAGTATACCCGCGCTTGCCGGGGAGACCCAGTACTTC. The chain recombines TRBV19 with TRBJ2-5; D unclear. CDR1 and CDR2 from the germline V gene are LNHDA and SQIVND (reference sequence). Trimming left V 2 bases short and J 5 bases short, with 15 bases between. CDR3 length: 15 amino acids.

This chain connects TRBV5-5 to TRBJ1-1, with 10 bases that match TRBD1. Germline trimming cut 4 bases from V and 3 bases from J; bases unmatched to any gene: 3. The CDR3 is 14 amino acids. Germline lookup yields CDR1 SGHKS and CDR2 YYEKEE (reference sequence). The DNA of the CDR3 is TGTGCCAGCAGCCCTGACAGGGGGCACACTGAAGCTTTCTTT. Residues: CASSPDRGHTEAFF.

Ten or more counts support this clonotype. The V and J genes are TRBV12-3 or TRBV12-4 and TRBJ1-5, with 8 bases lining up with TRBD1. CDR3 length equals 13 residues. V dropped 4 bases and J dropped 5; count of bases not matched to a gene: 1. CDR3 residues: CASSSTGDQPQHF. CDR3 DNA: TGTGCCAGCAGTTCGACAGGGGATCAGCCCCAGCATTTT.

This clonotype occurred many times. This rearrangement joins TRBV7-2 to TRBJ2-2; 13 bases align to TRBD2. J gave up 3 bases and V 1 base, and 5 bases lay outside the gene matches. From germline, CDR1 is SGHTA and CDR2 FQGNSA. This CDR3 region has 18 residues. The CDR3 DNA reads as TGTGCCAGCAGCTTAGTTGCTGGACTAGCGGGAGACACCGGGGAGCTGTTTTTT. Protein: CASSLVAGLAGDTGELFF.

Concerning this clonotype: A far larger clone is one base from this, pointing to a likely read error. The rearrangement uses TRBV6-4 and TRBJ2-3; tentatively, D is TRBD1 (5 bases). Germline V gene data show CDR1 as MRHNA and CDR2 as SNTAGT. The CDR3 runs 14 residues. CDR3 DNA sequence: TGTGCCAACAGTGCCCAGGGTTTCGGAGATACGCAGTATTTT. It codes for CANSAQGFGDTQYF.

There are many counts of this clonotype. The CDR3 nucleotides read TGCGCCAGCAGCACCCCAGGCAGGGACGAGCAGTACTTC. This gives the protein CASSTPGRDEQYF. The rearrangement uses TRBV5-1 and TRBJ2-7; tentatively, D is TRBD1 (5 bases). Trimming stripped 4 bases from V and 5 bases from J, with 13 bases between. Germline V gives CDR1 SGHRS, CDR2 YFSETQ. The CDR3 extends over 13 amino acids.

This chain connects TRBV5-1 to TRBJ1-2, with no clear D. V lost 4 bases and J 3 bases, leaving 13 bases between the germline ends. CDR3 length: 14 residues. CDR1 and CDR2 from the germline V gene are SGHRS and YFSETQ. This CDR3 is CASSPSSRDYGYTF. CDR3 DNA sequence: TGCGCCAGCAGCCCGTCTTCCCGGGACTATGGCTACACCTTC.

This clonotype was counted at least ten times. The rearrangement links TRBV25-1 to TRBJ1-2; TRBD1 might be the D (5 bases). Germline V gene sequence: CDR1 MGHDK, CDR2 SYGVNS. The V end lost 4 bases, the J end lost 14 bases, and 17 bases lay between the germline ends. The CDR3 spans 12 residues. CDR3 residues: CASSVSEGSVTF. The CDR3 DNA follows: TGTGCCAGCAGTGTCAGTGAGGGGTCAGTAACCTTC.

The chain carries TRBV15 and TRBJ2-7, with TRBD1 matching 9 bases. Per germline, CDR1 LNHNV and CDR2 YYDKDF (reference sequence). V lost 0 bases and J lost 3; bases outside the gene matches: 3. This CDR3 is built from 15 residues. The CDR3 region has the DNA TGTGCCACCAGCAGAGATCGGGGACAGGGCTACGAGCAGTACTTC. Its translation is CATSRDRGQGYEQYF.

CDR3 bases: TGTGCCAGCAGCTTAACCGACAGGACGAACACCGGGGAGCTGTTTTTT. The encoded protein is CASSLTDRTNTGELFF. The chain joins TRBV7-9 to TRBJ2-2; maybe TRBD1 (6 bases). Trimming pared 2 bases from V and 0 bases from J, leaving 10 bases between. The CDR3 consists of 16 residues. CDR1 is SEHNR, CDR2 FQNEAQ, per germline (reference sequence).

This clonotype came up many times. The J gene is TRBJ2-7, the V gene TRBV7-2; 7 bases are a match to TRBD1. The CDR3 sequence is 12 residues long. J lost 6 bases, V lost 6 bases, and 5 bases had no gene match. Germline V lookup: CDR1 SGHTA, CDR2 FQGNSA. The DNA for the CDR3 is TGTGCCAGCAGTCCTAACAGGGGCGAGCAGTACTTC. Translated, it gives CASSPNRGEQYF.

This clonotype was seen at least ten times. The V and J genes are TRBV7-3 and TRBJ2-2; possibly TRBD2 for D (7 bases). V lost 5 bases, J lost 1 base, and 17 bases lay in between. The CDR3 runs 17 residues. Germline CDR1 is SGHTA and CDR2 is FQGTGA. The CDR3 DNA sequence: TGTGCCAGCAGCCCCCCTGGAGGGGGGGAGAACACCGGGGAGCTGTTTTTT. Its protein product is CASSPPGGGENTGELFF.

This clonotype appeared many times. The CDR3 sequence: CASSSTHSGTGELFF. For the CDR3, the DNA is TGTGCCAGCAGTTCAACGCATAGCGGGACCGGGGAGCTGTTTTTT. V and J are TRBV6-2 or TRBV6-3 and TRBJ2-2; 7 nucleotides align to TRBD2. V lost 4 bases to trimming and J lost 5 bases; unmatched junction nucleotides: 7. CDR1 is MNHEY, CDR2 SVGEGT, per germline. CDR3 length: 15 residues.